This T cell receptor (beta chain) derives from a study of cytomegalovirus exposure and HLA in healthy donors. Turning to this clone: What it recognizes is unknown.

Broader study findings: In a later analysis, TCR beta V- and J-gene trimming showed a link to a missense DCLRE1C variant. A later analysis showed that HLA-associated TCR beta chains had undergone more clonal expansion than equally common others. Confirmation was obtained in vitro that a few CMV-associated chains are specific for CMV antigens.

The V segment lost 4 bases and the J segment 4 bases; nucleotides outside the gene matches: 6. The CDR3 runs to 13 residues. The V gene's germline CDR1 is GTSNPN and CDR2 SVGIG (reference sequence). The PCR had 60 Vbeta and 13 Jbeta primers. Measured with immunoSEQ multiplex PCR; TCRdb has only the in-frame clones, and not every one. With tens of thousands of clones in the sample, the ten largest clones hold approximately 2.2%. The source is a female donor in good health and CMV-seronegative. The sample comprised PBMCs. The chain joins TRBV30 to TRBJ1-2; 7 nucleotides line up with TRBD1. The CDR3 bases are TGTGCCTGGAATAATAGACAGGGCTATGGCTACACCTTC. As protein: CAWNNRQGYGYTF.